These 24 T cell receptor beta chains share one sample of origin, sequenced in a study of kidney transplant recipient with SARS-CoV-2 infection. TCRdb reprocessed the reads via MiXCR and lists one record per CDR3 protein. The table records 200,000 to 300,000 distinct CDR3 sequences, about 28% of them present only once. This specimen was a blood sample, taken at baseline and around day 120 from a kidney transplant recipient. The receptor set was obtained from a male patient in his thirties who had COVID-19 and was a kidney transplant recipient. The graft donor may account for some of the T cells.

This clonotype was counted at least ten times. The J gene is TRBJ2-6, the V gene TRBV8-2. TRBV8-2 is listed as a pseudogene. The CDR3 spans 17 residues. The CDR3: CGTMARITQSRANVLTF. CDR3 nucleotides: TGTGGCACAATGGCCAGGATAACACAAAGTCGGGCCAACGTCCTGACTTTC.

Worth noting for this clonotype: A much larger clonotype is one base distant, so this may be a read error. The chain employs TRBV13 and TRBJ2-1, with 8 bases aligning to TRBD2. The germline V gene encodes CDR1 PRHDT and CDR2 FYEKMQ (reference sequence). The CDR3 runs to 16 residues. For the CDR3, the DNA is TGTACCAGCAGCCACCCAAGCGGGAGCTCCTACAATGAGCAGTTCTTC. Protein sequence: CTSSHPSGSSYNEQFF. Supplemented by reference TRBV13 and TRBJ2-1, the full variable domain reads AAGVIQSPRHLIKEKRETATLKCYPIPRHDTVYWYQQGPGQDPQFLISFYEKMQSDKGSIPDRFSAQQFSDYHSELNMSSLELGDSALYFCTSSHPSGSSYNEQFFGPGTRLTVL.

This clonotype was seen a handful of times. The J gene is TRBJ2-7, the V gene TRBV20-1; D could derive from TRBD1 or TRBD2 (5 bases each). In germline, CDR1 is DFQATT, CDR2 SNEGSKA (reference sequence). The CDR3 extends over 13 amino acids. Trimming took off 6 bases at V and 7 bases at J, with 19 bases between the two ends. DNA of the CDR3: TGCAGTGCATCTACGGCCGGGACCGGGGAGCAGTACTTC. This gives the protein CSASTAGTGEQYF.

This clonotype was recorded at least ten times. This chain joins TRBV2 and TRBJ2-5; D is perhaps TRBD1 or TRBD2 (5 bases each). The CDR3 length is 15 residues. Between the trimmed V and J ends, which lost 3 bases and 2 bases, there was a span of 13 bases. Germline V gene data show CDR1 as SNHLY and CDR2 as FYNNEI. The DNA for the CDR3 is TGTGCCAGCAGTGACAATCGGGGCTATCAAGAGACCCAGTACTTC. Encoded protein: CASSDNRGYQETQYF.

Worth noting for this clonotype: Since a much larger clone is just one base distant, this may be a read error. Without the conserved terminal phenylalanine or tryptophan, this CDR3 likely stems from a read error. CDR3 amino acids: CASLTGIGDEQYL. CDR3 DNA sequence: TGTGCCAGTTTGACAGGGATCGGCGACGAGCAGTACCTC. The chain recombines TRBV2 with TRBJ2-7; the match to TRBD1 covers 7 bases. V lost 9 bases, J lost 5 bases, and 10 bases stayed unmatched. Per the germline V gene, CDR1 is SNHLY and CDR2 is FYNNEI. CDR3 length equals 13 residues.

This clonotype was found a few times. This may be a read error, as it is one base from a much larger clone. The chain employs TRBV7-8 and TRBJ1-2, with D hard to call. CDR1 and CDR2 (germline): SGHVS, FQNEAQ. The CDR3 has 17 amino acids. The ends were cut back, 5 bases at V and 4 bases at J, with 23 bases in the middle. The CDR3 loop reads CASSLEMFTRKTYGYTF. DNA of the CDR3: TGTGCCAGCAGCCTAGAAATGTTTACCCGAAAGACCTATGGCTACACCTTC.

This clonotype was counted at least ten times. The chain couples TRBV8-2 to TRBJ1-2. TRBV8-2 is designated a pseudogene. The CDR3 consists of 16 residues. The CDR3 region is CGSLANDSRKTYGYTF. CDR3 DNA sequence: TGTGGCAGTTTAGCTAATGATAGCCGAAAGACCTATGGCTACACCTTC.

This clonotype was observed a few times. The chain carries TRBV7-9 and TRBJ2-5; D call uncertain. Germline values: CDR1 SEHNR, CDR2 FQNEAQ (reference sequence). The CDR3 is 12 residues long. Trimming shortened V by 2 bases and J by 5 bases, and 6 bases separated the two germline ends. The CDR3 nucleotides read TGTGCCAGCAGCTTATTGGGGGAGACCCAGTACTTC. This translates into CASSLLGETQYF.

In regard to this clonotype: A much larger clone lies one base from this, so it may be a read error. This chain joins TRBV5-6 and TRBJ1-6; a possible D gene is TRBD1 (5 bases). The CDR3 is 17 amino acids. Trimming removed 4 bases from V and 7 bases from J, with 21 bases in between. Germline assignment: CDR1 SGHDT and CDR2 YYEEEE. The CDR3 loop is CASSPPWAGRGNSPLHF. The CDR3 coding sequence is TGTGCCAGCAGCCCGCCGTGGGCAGGGCGGGGGAATTCACCCCTCCACTTT.

The sample holds a few counts of this clonotype. The J gene is TRBJ1-6, the V gene TRBV30, with 7 bases matching TRBD1. Germline CDR1 and CDR2: GTSNPN and SVGIG (reference sequence). V trimming: 2 bases; J trimming: 0 bases; junction bases outside the gene matches: 7. This CDR3 comprises 17 residues. The CDR3 region has the DNA TGTGCCTGGAGTCCGACAGGGAGGGGCTCCTATAATTCACCCCTCCACTTT. Residues: CAWSPTGRGSYNSPLHF.

Regarding this clonotype: The junction departs from the called germline gene at one end, perhaps through a read error. The chain has TRBV7-9 and TRBJ1-2; D remains ambiguous. Germline values: CDR1 SEHNR, CDR2 FQNEAQ (reference sequence). CDR3 length: 17 residues. The CDR3 spells CASSSLKYHGKTYGFTF. The CDR3, as DNA: TGTGCCAGCAGCTCTCTCAAATACCATGGAAAGACCTATGGCTTCACCTTC.

This clonotype was found many times. This chain links TRBV10-1 with TRBJ1-2; D uncertain. CDR1 and CDR2 (germline): WNHNN, SYGVQD (reference sequence). The CDR3 consists of 17 residues. Between the trimmed V and J ends, which lost 5 bases and 4 bases, there was a span of 23 bases. The CDR3 DNA reads TGCGCCAGCAGTTCAGGACGAAGATCGCGAAAGACCTATGGCTACACCTTC. Amino acids: CASSSGRRSRKTYGYTF.

Points on this clonotype: At one end the junction does not follow the germline gene, possibly because of a read error. The V and J genes are TRBV7-2 and TRBJ2-3, with D unclear. The better agreement between TRBJ2-5 and the DNA end casts doubt on the J call. Germline CDR1 is SGHTA and CDR2 is FQGNSA. There are 13 residues in the CDR3. The chain's CDR3 is CASSLGQQGTQYF. CDR3 DNA: TGTGCCAGCAGCTTAGGACAACAAGGGACCCAGTACTTC.

This clonotype has more than one count but fewer than ten. The rearrangement joins TRBV3-1 to TRBJ2-4; TRBD2 matches 7 bases. V gave up 1 base and J gave up 8 bases; unmatched junction bases: 8. The CDR3 extends over 15 amino acids. Germline loops: CDR1 LGHDT, CDR2 YNNKEL (reference sequence). The CDR3 DNA reads TGTGCCAGCAGCCAAGGAATGGGAGGGGTAGACATTCAGTACTTC. Its translation is CASSQGMGGVDIQYF.

The chain links TRBV12-3 or TRBV12-4 to TRBJ2-1; maybe TRBD2 (6 bases). The V and J ends lost 7 bases and 1 base respectively, with 11 bases between them. This CDR3 has 14 amino acids. CDR3 sequence: CASTGLASYNEQFF. In nucleotides, the CDR3 is TGTGCCAGCACGGGACTTGCTTCCTACAATGAGCAGTTCTTC.

Of note for this clonotype: Since a much larger clone is just one base distant, this may be a read error. This sequence joins TRBV18 and TRBJ1-2; no definite D call. The CDR3 totals 14 residues. The germline V gene encodes CDR1 KGHSH and CDR2 LQKENI. The CDR3 sequence is CAGSPEEALYGYTF. The CDR3 DNA reads TGTGCCGGCTCACCGGAGGAGGCCCTCTATGGCTACACCTTC.

The CDR3 sequence: CASRHEVSYKVHNEKLFF. The CDR3 DNA sequence: TGTGCCAGCAGACACGAAGTTAGCTACAAGGTGCATAATGAAAAACTGTTTTTT. This sequence joins TRBV21-1 and TRBJ1-4. TRBV21-1 is a pseudogene locus. This CDR3 is 18 amino acids long.

With respect to this clonotype: This may come from a read error, since a much larger clone is one base off. V usage is TRBV5-1 and J usage is TRBJ1-4; weak D call: TRBD1 (5 bases). The V end lost 1 base, the J end lost 3 bases, and 16 bases lay between the germline ends. The germline CDR1 and CDR2 sequences are SGHRS and YFSETQ. The CDR3 is 17 residues long. The CDR3 reads CASSLNVRGASNEKLFF. The DNA for the CDR3 is TGCGCCAGCAGCTTGAATGTAAGAGGGGCCTCTAATGAAAAACTGTTTTTT.

This clonotype appeared a few times. This rearrangement joins TRBV7-6 to TRBJ2-5; D not certain. This CDR3 contains 12 residues. Germline V gene sequence: CDR1 SGHVS, CDR2 FNYEAQ. V gave up 4 bases and J gave up 5 bases, with 8 bases separating them. CDR3 DNA: TGTGCCAGCAGCTCGGGCATCGAGACCCAGTACTTC. Translated: CASSSGIETQYF.

This chain joins TRBV12-3 or TRBV12-4 and TRBJ2-5, with TRBD2 matching over 9 bases. Trimming at V came to 4 bases and at J to 7 bases, leaving 16 bases not matched to a gene. CDR3 length equals 17 residues. In nucleotides, the CDR3 is TGTGCCAGCAGTTCGGGAACTAGCGGGTGGGGACGAGGGACCCAGTACTTC. Translating it yields CASSSGTSGWGRGTQYF.

This clonotype was recorded many times. This chain links TRBV6-5 with TRBJ1-2; D perhaps matches TRBD1 (5 bases). V was clipped by 7 bases and J by 4 bases, with 22 bases between them. This CDR3 region has 16 residues. The germline V gene has CDR1 MNHEY and CDR2 SVGAGI. The chain's CDR3 is CASTPYRTQAPYGYTF. CDR3 coding DNA: TGTGCCAGCACCCCGTACAGGACCCAAGCCCCCTATGGCTACACCTTC.

This clonotype was seen at least ten times. The V and J genes are TRBV7-6 and TRBJ2-2; D remains unclear. With 4 bases removed from V and 6 bases from J, the gap between germline ends came to 9 bases. Germline CDR1 reads SGHVS; CDR2 reads FNYEAQ. The CDR3 totals 13 residues. CDR3 residues: CASSSAWAGELFF. In DNA form, the CDR3 reads TGTGCCAGCAGCTCCGCCTGGGCCGGGGAGCTGTTTTTT. Full variable domain (missing parts from reference TRBV7-6 and TRBJ2-2): GAGVSQSPRYKVTKRGQDVALRCDPISGHVSLYWYRQALGQGPEFLTYFNYEAQQDKSGLPNDRFSAERPEGSISTLTIQRTEQRDSAMYRCASSSAWAGELFFGEGSRLTVL.

The chain joins TRBV7-3 to TRBJ2-3; 9 nucleotides align to TRBD2. Unmatched junction bases numbered 3, after V lost 3 bases and J lost 2 bases. The CDR3 length is 15 residues. Germline V gives CDR1 SGHTA, CDR2 FQGTGA. The CDR3 region has the DNA TGTGCCAGCAGCTTCTTAGCGGGGGCCACAGATACGCAGTATTTT. Translating gives CASSFLAGATDTQYF.

There are many counts of this clonotype. The genes are TRBV30 and TRBJ1-2; D not resolved. Germline V gene lookup returns CDR1 GTSNPN and CDR2 SVGIG (reference sequence). The CDR3 is made up of 16 amino acids. Between the trimmed V and J ends, which lost 5 bases and 4 bases, there was a span of 23 bases. The CDR3, as DNA: TGTGCCTGGTACAGCTGGCGTTATAGAAAGACCTATGGCTACACCTTC. This encodes CAWYSWRYRKTYGYTF.